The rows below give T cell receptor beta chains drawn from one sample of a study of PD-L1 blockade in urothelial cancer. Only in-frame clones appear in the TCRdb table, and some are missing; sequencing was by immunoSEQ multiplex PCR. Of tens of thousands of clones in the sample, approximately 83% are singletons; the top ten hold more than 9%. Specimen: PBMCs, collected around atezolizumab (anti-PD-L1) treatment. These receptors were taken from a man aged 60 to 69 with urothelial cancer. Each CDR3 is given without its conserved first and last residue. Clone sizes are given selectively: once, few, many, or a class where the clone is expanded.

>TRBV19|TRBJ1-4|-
ASNTGQGRQEKLF
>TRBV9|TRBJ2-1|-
ASSVAPHYNEQF
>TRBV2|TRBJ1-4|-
ASRFGTVNEKLF
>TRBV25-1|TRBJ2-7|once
ASSGGTGHEQY
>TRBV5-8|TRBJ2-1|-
ASSKWTGPLSYNEQF
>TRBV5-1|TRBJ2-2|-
ASSFTGFGELF
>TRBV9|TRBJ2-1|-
ASSPTSGVYNEQF
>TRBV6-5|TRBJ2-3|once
ASRAVDTQY
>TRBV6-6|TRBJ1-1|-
ASSFTPTGLNTEAF
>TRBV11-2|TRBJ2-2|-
ASTYGGGVPNTGELF
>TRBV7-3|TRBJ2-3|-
ASSRVGTDTQY
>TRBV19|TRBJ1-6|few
ASSIRGGATPLH
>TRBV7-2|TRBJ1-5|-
ASGRQGNQPQH
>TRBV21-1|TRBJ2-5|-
AKDRDKETQY
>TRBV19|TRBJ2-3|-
ASSRQGATDTQY
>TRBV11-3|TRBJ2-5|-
ASSLVGAYSTQETQY
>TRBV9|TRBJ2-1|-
ASSKGLPDNEQF
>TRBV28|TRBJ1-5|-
ASSLSYFGGWGNQPQH
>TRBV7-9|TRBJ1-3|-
ASSLEGSGNTIY
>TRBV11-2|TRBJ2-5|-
ASSVGRGGGQETQY